These T cell receptor beta chains were read from a single sample in a study of OX40 agonist ivuxolimab in advanced cancers. Here immunoSEQ multiplex PCR was the method, and the copy in TCRdb shows in-frame clones only, minus some. The sample includes roughly 50,000 clones, almost 85% seen only once; the top ten take 0.95% to 1.5%. Sample: CD4+ or CD8+ T cells sorted from blood, taken in a trial of the OX40 agonist ivuxolimab. These receptor sequences come from an adult with an advanced solid tumor such as melanoma, head and neck, liver or kidney cancer. Both conserved end residues are part of each CDR3. The order of the fields is J gene, V gene, CDR3 protein.

TRBJ1-1 TRBV7-8 CASSLHGSAFF
TRBJ1-2 TRBV7-8 CASSRRQDSTYGYTF
TRBJ2-5 TRBV28 CASGGGHQETQYF
TRBJ1-2 TRBV19 CASSMGGQADYGYTF
TRBJ2-3 TRBV5-1 CASSLVRLAGFTDTQYF
TRBJ1-4 TRBV30 CAWSVPHSGLEKLFF
TRBJ1-4 TRBV14 CASSQSPEKLFF
TRBJ1-5 TRBV6-1 CASSEAKVVSNQPQHF
TRBJ2-7 TRBV28 CATKGWPGQGSLAYSYEQYF
TRBJ2-7 TRBV28 CASSLSGVEQYF
TRBJ2-1 TRBV6-6 CASSYWSTSSYNEQFF
TRBJ2-7 TRBV5-6 CASSLPASYEQYF
TRBJ2-7 TRBV5-1 CASSLAGDTYEQYF
TRBJ1-1 TRBV9 CASSVAGQGVGEAFF
TRBJ2-1 TRBV7-7 CASSWMTSGRVFEQFF
TRBJ1-1 TRBV6-6 CASRQGSLNTEAFF